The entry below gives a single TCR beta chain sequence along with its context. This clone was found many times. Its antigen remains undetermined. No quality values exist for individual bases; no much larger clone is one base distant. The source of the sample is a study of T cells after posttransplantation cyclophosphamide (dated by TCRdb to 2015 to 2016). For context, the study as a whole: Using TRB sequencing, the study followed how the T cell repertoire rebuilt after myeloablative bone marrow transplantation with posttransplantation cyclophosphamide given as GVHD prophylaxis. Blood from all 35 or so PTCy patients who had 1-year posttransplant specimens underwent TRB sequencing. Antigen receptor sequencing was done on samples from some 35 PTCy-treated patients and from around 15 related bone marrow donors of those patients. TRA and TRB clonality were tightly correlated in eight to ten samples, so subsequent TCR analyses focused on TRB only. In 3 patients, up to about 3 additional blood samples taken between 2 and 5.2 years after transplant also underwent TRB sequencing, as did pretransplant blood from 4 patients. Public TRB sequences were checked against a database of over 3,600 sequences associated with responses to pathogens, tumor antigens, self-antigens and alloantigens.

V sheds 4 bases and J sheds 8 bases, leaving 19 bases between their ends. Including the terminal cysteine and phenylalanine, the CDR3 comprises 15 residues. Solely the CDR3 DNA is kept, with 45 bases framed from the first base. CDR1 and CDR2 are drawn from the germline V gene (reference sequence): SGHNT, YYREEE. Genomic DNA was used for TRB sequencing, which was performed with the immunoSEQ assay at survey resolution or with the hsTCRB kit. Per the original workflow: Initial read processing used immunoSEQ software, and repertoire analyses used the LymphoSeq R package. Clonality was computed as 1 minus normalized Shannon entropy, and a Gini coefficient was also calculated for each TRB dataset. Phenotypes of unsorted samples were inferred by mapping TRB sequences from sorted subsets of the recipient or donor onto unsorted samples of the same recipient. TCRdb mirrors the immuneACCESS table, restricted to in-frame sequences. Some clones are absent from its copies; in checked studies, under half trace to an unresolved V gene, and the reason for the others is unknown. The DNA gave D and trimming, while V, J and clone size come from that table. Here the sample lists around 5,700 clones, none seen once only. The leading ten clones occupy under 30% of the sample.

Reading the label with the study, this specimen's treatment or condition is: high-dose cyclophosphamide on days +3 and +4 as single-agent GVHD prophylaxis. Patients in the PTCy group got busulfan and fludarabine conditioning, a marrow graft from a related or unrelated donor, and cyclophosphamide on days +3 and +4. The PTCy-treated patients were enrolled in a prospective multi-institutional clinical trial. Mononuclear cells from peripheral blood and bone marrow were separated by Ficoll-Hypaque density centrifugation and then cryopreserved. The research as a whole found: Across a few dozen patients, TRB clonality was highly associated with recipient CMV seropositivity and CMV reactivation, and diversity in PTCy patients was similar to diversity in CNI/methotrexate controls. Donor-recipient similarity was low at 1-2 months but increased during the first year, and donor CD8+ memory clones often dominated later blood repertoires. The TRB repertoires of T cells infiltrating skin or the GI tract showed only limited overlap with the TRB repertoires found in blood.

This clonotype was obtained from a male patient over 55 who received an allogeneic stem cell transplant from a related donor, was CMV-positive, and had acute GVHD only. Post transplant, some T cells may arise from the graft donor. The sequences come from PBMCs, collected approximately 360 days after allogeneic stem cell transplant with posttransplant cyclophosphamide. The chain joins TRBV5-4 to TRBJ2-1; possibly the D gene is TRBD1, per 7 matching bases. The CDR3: CASSAGTPGTDEQFF. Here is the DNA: TGTGCCAGCAGCGCAGGGACTCCCGGGACAGATGAGCAGTTCTTC.